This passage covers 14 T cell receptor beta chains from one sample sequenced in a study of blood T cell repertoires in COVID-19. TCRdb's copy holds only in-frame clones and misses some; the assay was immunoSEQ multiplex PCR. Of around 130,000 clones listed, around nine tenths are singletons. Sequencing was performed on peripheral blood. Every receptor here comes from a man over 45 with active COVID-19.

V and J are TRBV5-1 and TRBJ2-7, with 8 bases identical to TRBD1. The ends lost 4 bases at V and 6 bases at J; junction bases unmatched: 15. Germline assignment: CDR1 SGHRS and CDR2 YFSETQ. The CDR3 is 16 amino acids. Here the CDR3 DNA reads TGCGCCAGCAGCCCCCTAGGACAGGGCAAATCCACCGAGCAGTACTTC. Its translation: CASSPLGQGKSTEQYF.

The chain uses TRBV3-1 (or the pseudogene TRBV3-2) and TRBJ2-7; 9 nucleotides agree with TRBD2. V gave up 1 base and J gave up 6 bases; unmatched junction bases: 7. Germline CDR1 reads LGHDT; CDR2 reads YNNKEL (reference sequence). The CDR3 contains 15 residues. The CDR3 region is CASSQGLAGSLEQYV. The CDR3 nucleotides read TGTGCCAGCAGCCAAGGGCTAGCGGGATCCCTCGAGCAGTACGTC.

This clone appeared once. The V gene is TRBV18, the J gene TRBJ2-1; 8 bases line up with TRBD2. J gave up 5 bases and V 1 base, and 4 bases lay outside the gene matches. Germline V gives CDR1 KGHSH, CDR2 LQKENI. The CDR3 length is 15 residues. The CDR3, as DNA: TGTGCCAGCTCACCACAACGGGAGGGAAACAATGAGCAGTTCTTC. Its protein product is CASSPQREGNNEQFF.

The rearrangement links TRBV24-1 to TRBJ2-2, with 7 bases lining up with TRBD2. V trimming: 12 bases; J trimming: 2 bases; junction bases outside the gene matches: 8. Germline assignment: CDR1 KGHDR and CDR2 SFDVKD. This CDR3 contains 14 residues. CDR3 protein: CAAGGGSNTGELFF. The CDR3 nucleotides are TGTGCCGCGGGTGGCGGGAGCAACACCGGGGAGCTGTTTTTT.

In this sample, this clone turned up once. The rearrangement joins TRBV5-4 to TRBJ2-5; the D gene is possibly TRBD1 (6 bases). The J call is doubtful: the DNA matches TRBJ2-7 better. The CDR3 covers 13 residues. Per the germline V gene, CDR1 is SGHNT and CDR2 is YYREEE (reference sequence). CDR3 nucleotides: TGTGCCAGCAGCTTGGACAGGGTGGCCGAGCAGTACTTC. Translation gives CASSLDRVAEQYF.

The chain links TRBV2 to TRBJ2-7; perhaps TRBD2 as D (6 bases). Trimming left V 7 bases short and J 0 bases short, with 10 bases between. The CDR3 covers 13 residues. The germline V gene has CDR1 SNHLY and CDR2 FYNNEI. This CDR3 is CASKLASSYEQYF. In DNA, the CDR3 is TGTGCCAGCAAGCTAGCGAGCTCCTACGAGCAGTACTTC.

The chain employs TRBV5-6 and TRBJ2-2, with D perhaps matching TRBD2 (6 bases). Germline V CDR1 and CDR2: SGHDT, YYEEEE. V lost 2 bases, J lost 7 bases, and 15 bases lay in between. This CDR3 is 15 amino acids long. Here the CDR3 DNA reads TGTGCCAGCAGCTTCCGCGGGACCGGCGGCGGGGAGCTGTTTTTT. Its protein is CASSFRGTGGGELFF.

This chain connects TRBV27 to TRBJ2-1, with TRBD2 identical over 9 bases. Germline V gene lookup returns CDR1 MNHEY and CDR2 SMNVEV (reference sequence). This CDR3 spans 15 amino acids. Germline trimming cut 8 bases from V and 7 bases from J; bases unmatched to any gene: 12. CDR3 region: CASHRGGGAQNEQFF. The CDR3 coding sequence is TGTGCCAGCCACCGGGGCGGGGGGGCGCAGAATGAGCAGTTCTTC.

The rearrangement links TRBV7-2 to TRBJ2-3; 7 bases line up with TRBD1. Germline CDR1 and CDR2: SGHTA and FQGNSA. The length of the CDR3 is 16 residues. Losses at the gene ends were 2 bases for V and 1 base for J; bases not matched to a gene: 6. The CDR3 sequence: CASSLTGTAGTDTQYF. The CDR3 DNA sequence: TGTGCCAGCAGCTTAACCGGGACAGCGGGCACAGATACGCAGTATTTT.

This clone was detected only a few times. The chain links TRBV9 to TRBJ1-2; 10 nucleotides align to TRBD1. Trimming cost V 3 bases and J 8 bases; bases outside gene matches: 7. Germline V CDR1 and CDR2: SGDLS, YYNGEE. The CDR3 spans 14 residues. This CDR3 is CASSGQGAGSGYTF. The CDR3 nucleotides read TGTGCCAGCAGCGGACAGGGGGCAGGAAGCGGCTACACCTTC.

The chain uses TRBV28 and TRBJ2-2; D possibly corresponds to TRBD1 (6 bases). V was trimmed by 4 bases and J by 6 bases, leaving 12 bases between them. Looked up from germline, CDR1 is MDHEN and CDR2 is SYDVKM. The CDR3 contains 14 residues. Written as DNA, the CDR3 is TGTGCCAGCAGTTCTAACAGGGAAGCCGGGGAGCTGTTTTTT. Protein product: CASSSNREAGELFF. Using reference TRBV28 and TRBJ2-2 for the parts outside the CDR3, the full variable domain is DVKVTQSSRYLVKRTGEKVFLECVQDMDHENMFWYRQDPGLGLRLIYFSYDVKMKEKGDIPEGYSVSREKKERFSLILESASTNQTSMYLCASSSNREAGELFFGEGSRLTVL.

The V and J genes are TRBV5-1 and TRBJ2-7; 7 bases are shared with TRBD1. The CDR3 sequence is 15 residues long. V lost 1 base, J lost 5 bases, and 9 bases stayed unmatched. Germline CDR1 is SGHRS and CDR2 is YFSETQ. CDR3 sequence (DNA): TGCGCCAGCAGCTTGAACAGGGGTTCTATCGACGAGCAGTACTTC. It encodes CASSLNRGSIDEQYF.

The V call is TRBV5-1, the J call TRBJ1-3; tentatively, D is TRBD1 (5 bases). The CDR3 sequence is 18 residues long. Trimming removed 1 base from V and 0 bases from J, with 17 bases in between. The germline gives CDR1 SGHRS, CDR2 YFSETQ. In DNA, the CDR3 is TGCGCCAGCAGCTTGAATGGGCAGGGCCCTTACTCTGGAAACACCATATATTTT. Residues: CASSLNGQGPYSGNTIYF.

CDR3 in DNA: TGTGCCAGCAGGCGGGACAGGGGGAATGAAAAACTGTTTTTT. Translation gives CASRRDRGNEKLFF. The chain joins TRBV3-1 (or the pseudogene TRBV3-2) to TRBJ1-4, with 11 bases fitting TRBD1. V was pared by 6 bases and J by 5 bases, with 2 bases of the junction left unmatched. Looked up from germline, CDR1 is LGHDT and CDR2 is YNNKEL (reference sequence). This CDR3 contains 14 residues.